This TCR beta chain stems from a study of T cells in Graves' hyperthyroidism and ophthalmopathy. The TCR beta CDR3 regions underwent amplification using RNA transcripts as the source. When the TCR CDR3 underwent first-round RT-PCR, the HTBI primer set was used. TCRdb reanalysed the multiplex PCR reads using MiXCR and keeps one entry per CDR3 protein. Of 450,000 to 600,000 distinct CDR3 sequences in the sample, approximately 15% were seen once. Among the patients, aged 18 to 65, hyperthyroidism was newly diagnosed and had lasted under 2 months. This clonotype was counted only a few times. Germline V CDR1 and CDR2: DFQATT, SNEGSKA (reference sequence). V was cut by 0 bases and J by 1 base, with 10 bases left in between. CDR3 length equals 15 residues.

Specimen: blood. J is TRBJ2-4 and V is TRBV20-1; the D gene could be TRBD1 or TRBD2 (5 bases each). This clonotype was obtained from a woman aged 40 to 50 with Graves' hyperthyroidism. DNA of the CDR3: TGCAGTGCTAGAGATCAGGGACGGGCCAAAAACATTCAGTACTTC. This codes for CSARDQGRAKNIQYF.